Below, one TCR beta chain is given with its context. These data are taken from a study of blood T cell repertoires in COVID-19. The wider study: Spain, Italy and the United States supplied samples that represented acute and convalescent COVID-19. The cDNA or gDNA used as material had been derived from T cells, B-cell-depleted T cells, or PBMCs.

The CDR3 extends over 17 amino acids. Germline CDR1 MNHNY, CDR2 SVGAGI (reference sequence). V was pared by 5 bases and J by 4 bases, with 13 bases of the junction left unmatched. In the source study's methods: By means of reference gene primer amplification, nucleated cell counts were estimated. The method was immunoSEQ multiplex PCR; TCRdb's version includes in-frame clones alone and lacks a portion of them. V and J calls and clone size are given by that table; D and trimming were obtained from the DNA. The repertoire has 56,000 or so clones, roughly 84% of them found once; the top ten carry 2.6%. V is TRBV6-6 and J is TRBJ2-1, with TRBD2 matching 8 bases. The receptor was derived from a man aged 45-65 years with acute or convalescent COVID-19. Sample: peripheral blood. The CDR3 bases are TGTGCCAGCAGTCACCCCGGGATAGCGGGGATTTACAATGAGCAGTTCTTC. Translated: CASSHPGIAGIYNEQFF.